These T cell receptor beta chains were read from a single sample in a study of T cells in Graves' hyperthyroidism and ophthalmopathy. TCRdb reprocessed the multiplex PCR reads via MiXCR and lists one record per CDR3 protein. The data hold about 320,000 distinct CDR3 sequences, with about 15% observed a single time. The sequenced sample was blood. These receptors were obtained from a man aged 30 to 39 with Graves' hyperthyroidism. Each CDR3 is given with its conserved first and last residue. The D gene is left open where the match is weak. Size is omitted from some rows. Given values are once, few, many or a class for expanded clones.

- TRBJ2-4 TRBV20-1 - TGCAGTGCTAGTTCCCCTCGACAGGTCAAAAACATTCAGTACTTC CSASSPRQVKNIQYF
many TRBJ1-2 TRBV20-1 - TGCAGTGCCCGTCCGCCTGGGATTGCCTATGGCTACACCTTC CSARPPGIAYGYTF
many TRBJ2-3 TRBV5-1 - TGCGCCAGCAGCTTACAGTTGGTGGATACGCAGTATTTT CASSLQLVDTQYF
- TRBJ2-5 TRBV9 - TGTGCCAGCAGCGTAGGTAGAACGACGGGGGCCCAGTACTTC CASSVGRTTGAQYF
- TRBJ2-2 TRBV6-1 - TGTGCCAGCAGTGAAGCGGGGGTCGGGGAGCTGTTTTTT CASSEAGVGELFF
- TRBJ2-1 TRBV25-1 - TGTGCCAGCAGTGAGTTCAGGCTTTACCATGAGCAGTTCTTC CASSEFRLYHEQFF
many TRBJ1-1 TRBV2 - TGTGCCAGCAGTGACGGGCAGAACACTGAAGCTTTCTTT CASSDGQNTEAFF
few TRBJ2-7 TRBV30 TRBD2 TGTGCCTGGAGTGTACTGGGAGGCGGGGGGCAGTACTTC CAWSVLGGGGQYF
many TRBJ2-1 TRBV6-1 TRBD1 TGTGCCAGCAGGGATCCAAGGACAGGGGGCCTTGAGCAGTTCTTC CASRDPRTGGLEQFF
few TRBJ2-3 TRBV5-1 TRBD1 TGCGCCAGCAGTGTACCGGGCTCAGGGGGTTCAGATACGCAGTATTTT CASSVPGSGGSDTQYF
few TRBJ1-1 TRBV7-2 TRBD1 TGTGCCAGCAGCTATAAAGGGACAGGTGAAGCTTTCTTT CASSYKGTGEAFF
few TRBJ2-3 TRBV2 TRBD1 TGTGCCAGCTTAGGGACAGGGAACACAGATACGCAGTATTTT CASLGTGNTDTQYF
- TRBJ1-1 TRBV7-2 - TGTGCCAGCAGCTTAACACGTATCGGGACCAACACTGAAGCTTTCTTT CASSLTRIGTNTEAFF
- TRBJ2-2 TRBV19 - TGTGCCAGTAGTGGCGGAGGAGGAACCGGGGAGCTGTTTTTT CASSGGGGTGELFF
few TRBJ2-1 TRBV29-1 - TGCAGTACCAAAACGAGGAATGAGCAGTTCTTC CSTKTRNEQFF
many TRBJ2-5 TRBV5-1 - TGCGCCAGCAGCTCCCGGGACTTCGAAGAGACCCAGTACTTC CASSSRDFEETQYF
- TRBJ1-4 TRBV2 - TGTGCCAGCAAGAGGGAATTGGGTGAAAAACTGTTTTTT CASKRELGEKLFF
- TRBJ1-6 TRBV19 - TGTGCCAGTAGTATAGATGAGGGCCGGAATTCACCCCTCCACTTT CASSIDEGRNSPLHF
- TRBJ2-2 TRBV12-3/TRBV12-4 - TGTGCCAGCAGTCCACGGACAGATGGCTTCTCCGGGGAGCTGTTTTTT CASSPRTDGFSGELFF
many TRBJ2-3 TRBV5-1 - TGCGCCAGCAGCACCGAGGGGACGTCAGATACGCAGTATTTT CASSTEGTSDTQYF
- TRBJ1-2 TRBV5-4 - TGTGCCAGCAGCCCCCCCGGGGGAGGGGGAGTCTATGGCTACACCTTC CASSPPGGGGVYGYTF
- TRBJ1-2 TRBV6-1 - TGTGCCAGCAGTGAAGGGCTACTTATGGTCTACACCTTC CASSEGLLMVYTF
many TRBJ2-7 TRBV15 - TGTGCCACCAGCAGAGATCCGGACGGCTCCTACGAGCAGTACTTC CATSRDPDGSYEQYF
many TRBJ2-3 TRBV6-1 TRBD2 TGTGCCAGCAGATCGACTAGCGGTGGGGATACGCAGTATTTT CASRSTSGGDTQYF
- TRBJ2-1 TRBV4-2 TRBD2 TGTGCCAGCAGCCAAGTTAAGACTAGCGGGAGAACCGAGCAGTTCTTC CASSQVKTSGRTEQFF
- TRBJ2-3 TRBV20-1 TRBD2 TGCAGTGCTACGGGACTAGCGGGAGTTCAAGATACGCAGTATTTT CSATGLAGVQDTQYF
- TRBJ2-1 TRBV7-2 - TGTGCCAGCAGCTGGCTACGTAAGACCGGTGAGCAGTTCTTC CASSWLRKTGEQFF
many TRBJ2-3 TRBV20-1 - TGCAGTGCTAGAGATTCGGTGGAGGGGACGCGGTGGGATACGCAGTATTTT CSARDSVEGTRWDTQYF
- TRBJ2-1 TRBV4-1 TRBD2 TGCGCCAGCAGCCAATCTAGCGGGGCAAACAATGAGCAGTTCTTC CASSQSSGANNEQFF
few TRBJ1-4 TRBV11-3 - TGTGCCAGCAGCTCCTCAGGGGAGGGGGGAAAACTGTTTTTT CASSSSGEGGKLFF
- TRBJ2-7 TRBV5-6 - TGTGCCAGCAGCGGAAAACAGGGATTGGGGCAGTACTTC CASSGKQGLGQYF
many TRBJ2-4 TRBV28 - TGTGCCAGCAGTTTCGGTTCATCCGAGGCCAAAAACATTCAGTACTTC CASSFGSSEAKNIQYF
many TRBJ1-1 TRBV20-1 - TGCAGTGCTAGAGGATCCAGGGATCAAGCTTTCTTT CSARGSRDQAFF
- TRBJ2-2 TRBV7-9 TRBD2 TGTGCCAGCAGCTTATCTAGCGGGAGAACCGGGGAGCTGTTTTTT CASSLSSGRTGELFF
few TRBJ1-2 TRBV7-2 - TGTGCCAGCAGCTTATTGCGCAGATTCTATGGCTACACCTTC CASSLLRRFYGYTF
many TRBJ1-5 TRBV6-1 TRBD1 TGTGCCAGCAGCACTTCAACAGGGGATGGCAATCAGCCCCAGCATTTT CASSTSTGDGNQPQHF
many TRBJ2-3 TRBV3-1 TRBD2 TGTGCCAGCAGCCAAGTTGGGACTAGGGACACAGATACGCAGTATTTT CASSQVGTRDTDTQYF
medium-sized TRBJ1-5 TRBV11-2 TRBD1 TGTGCCAGCAGCACCGACAGGGGGTGGCACCAGCCCCAGCATTTT CASSTDRGWHQPQHF
- TRBJ2-1 TRBV6-2/TRBV6-3 TRBD2 TGTGCCAGCGAGCCAGCGGGAGGAGGCAATGAGCAGTTCTTC CASEPAGGGNEQFF
- TRBJ1-2 TRBV4-1 - TGCGCCAGCAGCCACCTCGCCCAGAACGGCTATGGCTACACCTTC CASSHLAQNGYGYTF
- TRBJ1-3 TRBV28 - TGTGCCAGCAAAGCGACTTTTCCCGGAAACACCATATATTTT CASKATFPGNTIYF
many TRBJ1-6 TRBV2 - TGTGCCAGCAATAATTCACCCCTCCACTTT CASNNSPLHF
many TRBJ2-1 TRBV7-8 TRBD2 TGTGCCAGCAGCTTAAACAGCGGGAGGGCCGCCTATGAGCAGTTCTTC CASSLNSGRAAYEQFF
- TRBJ1-5 TRBV28 - TGTGCCAGCAGGAGAGGGGGTTGGGATCAGCCCCAGCATTTT CASRRGGWDQPQHF
- TRBJ2-1 TRBV19 TRBD2 TGTGCCATCCTAGCGGGAGATAGCAATGAGCAGTTCTTC CAILAGDSNEQFF
- TRBJ1-4 TRBV9 TRBD1 TGTGCCAGCACGACCGGGACAGGGAGTGAAAAACTGTTTTTT CASTTGTGSEKLFF
few TRBJ2-7 TRBV19 TRBD1 TGTGCCAGTAGTCCCCGATACAGGGGCTACGAGCAGTACTTC CASSPRYRGYEQYF
many TRBJ2-5 TRBV19 TRBD2 TGTGCCAGTACCGACGGCAGCGGGAGAGGAGAGACCCAGTACTTC CASTDGSGRGETQYF
many TRBJ2-7 TRBV11-2 - TGTGCCAGCAGCTTGGTACCCTCGGGGGAGCAGTACTTC CASSLVPSGEQYF
- TRBJ2-2 TRBV5-1 - TGCGCCAGCAGCTCATATAGTTCGAACACCGGGGAGCTGTTTTTT CASSSYSSNTGELFF
- TRBJ1-4 TRBV6-1 TRBD1 TGTGCCAGCAGCCCAACCGACAGGGGACGGAGGAATAATGAAAAACTGTTTTTT CASSPTDRGRRNNEKLFF
- TRBJ2-7 TRBV14 - TGTGCCAGCAGCCAAGAACAGAAGAGCTCCTACGAGCAGTACTTC CASSQEQKSSYEQYF
many TRBJ2-1 TRBV3-1 - TGTGCCAGCAGCCCCCGACGGGCAAATGAGCAGTTCTTC CASSPRRANEQFF
many TRBJ2-7 TRBV11-3 - TGTGCCAGCAGCCCGGGACTCCTTAACTCCTACGAGCAGTACTTC CASSPGLLNSYEQYF
few TRBJ1-2 TRBV2 - TGTGCCAGCAATCACAGGGAGGGAGGCGGCTACACCTTC CASNHREGGGYTF